The present T cell receptor (beta chain) was sequenced within a study of cytomegalovirus exposure and HLA in healthy donors. PCR amplification relied on 60 Vbeta primers (plus 13 Jbeta primers). Clones were read by immunoSEQ multiplex PCR, and TCRdb kept only the in-frame ones, dropping some. The sample gives 60,000 to 85,000 clones, roughly 79% of which show up once; less than 2% is in the top ten. All the people who gave samples were healthy bone marrow donors. As concerns this clone: The antigen remains undetermined.

Germline CDR1 and CDR2: MDHEN and SYDVKM. CDR3 size: 14 residues. General study points: In an earlier analysis, most TCR beta V segments were productive about 87% or about 30% of the time. TCR beta chains associated with HLA were, in a later analysis, more clonally expanded than equally common others. Highest at DRB1 and lowest at HLA-C, TCR association rates differed among HLA loci in a later analysis.

Sequences were obtained from PBMCs. The origin of this receptor is a man between 35 and 55 years old in good health and CMV-seronegative. This sequence joins TRBV28 and TRBJ2-5, with 11 bases identical to TRBD2. Judging by the DNA end, TRBJ2-7 fits better; the J call may be wrong. The CDR3 coding sequence is TGTGCCAGCAGTAGACTAGCGGGAAGATACGAGCAGTACTTC. It yields the protein CASSRLAGRYEQYF.